These 8 T cell receptor beta chains were sequenced from one sample in a study of cytomegalovirus exposure and HLA in healthy donors. Primers: 60 Vbeta forward and 13 Jbeta reverse. Sequencing was performed with immunoSEQ multiplex PCR; in TCRdb, only in-frame clones are kept and a portion is missing. This sample yields 150,000 to 200,000 clones, of which around 84% are seen a single time; roughly 2.1% belongs to the top ten. Sequenced sample: PBMCs. The receptors originated from a man between 18 and 35 years old in good health and CMV-seronegative.

The chain joins TRBV5-1 to TRBJ2-5, with 11 bases that match TRBD1. The closer fit of TRBJ2-7 to the DNA end suggests the J call may be wrong. Germline lookup yields CDR1 SGHRS and CDR2 YFSETQ. CDR3 length equals 14 residues. CDR3 coding DNA: TGCGCCAGCAGCTCCGGACAGGGGGCACACGAGCAGTACTTC. Translating it yields CASSSGQGAHEQYF.

The rearrangement links TRBV5-8 to TRBJ2-1; 9 nucleotides line up with TRBD2. V lost 0 bases, J lost 5 bases, and 6 bases stayed unmatched. In germline, CDR1 is SGHTS, CDR2 YDEGEE. The CDR3 runs 16 residues. The CDR3 DNA sequence: TGTGCCAGCAGCTTGGAGTTGGCTAGCGGGGACAATGAGCAGTTCTTC. Its translation is CASSLELASGDNEQFF.

A few counts support this clone. The rearrangement links TRBV11-2 to TRBJ2-2; TRBD2 matches 8 bases. The CDR3 is 16 amino acids. V shed 4 bases and J 1 base; nucleotides not matched to a gene: 5. CDR1 and CDR2 from the germline V gene are SGHAT and FQNNGV. The CDR3 region has the DNA TGTGCCAGCAGCTCACTTAGCGGGGTGAACACCGGGGAGCTGTTTTTT. Translated: CASSSLSGVNTGELFF.

By its share, this clone is medium-sized. The chain joins TRBV15 to TRBJ1-1; D is perhaps TRBD1 (6 bases). The CDR3 runs 15 residues. V lost 1 base, J lost 1 base, and 10 bases lay in between. Germline V CDR1 and CDR2: LNHNV, YYDKDF (reference sequence). The CDR3 bases are TGTGCCACCAGCAGAGTGGCAGGGGCGAACACTGAAGCTTTCTTT. This translates into CATSRVAGANTEAFF. Together with reference TRBV15 and TRBJ1-1, the CDR3 gives the full variable domain: DAMVIQNPRYQVTQFGKPVTLSCSQTLNHNVMYWYQQKSSQAPKLLFHYYDKDFNNEADTPDNFQSRRPNTSFCFLDIRSPGLGDTAMYLCATSRVAGANTEAFFGQGTRLTVV.

The chain joins TRBV11-2 to TRBJ2-1; D is unclear. The CDR3 runs 15 residues. CDR1 SGHAT and CDR2 FQNNGV come from the germline V gene. Trimming shortened V by 2 bases and J by 2 bases, and 10 bases separated the two germline ends. CDR3 bases: TGTGCCAGCAGCTTATTAGCCATCCCCTACAATGAGCAGTTCTTC. It is translated as CASSLLAIPYNEQFF.

The chain combines TRBV18 with TRBJ2-5; maybe TRBD1 (5 bases). With 2 bases removed from V and 2 bases from J, the gap between germline ends came to 12 bases. The V gene's germline CDR1 is KGHSH and CDR2 LQKENI. The CDR3 spans 15 residues. CDR3 residues: CASSPGQGGQETQYF. The CDR3 DNA follows: TGTGCCAGCTCACCAGGGCAGGGTGGTCAAGAGACCCAGTACTTC.

The chain recombines TRBV10-3 with TRBJ1-2, with no clear D. V dropped 2 bases and J dropped 0 bases, with 7 bases sitting between them. This CDR3 has 14 residues. Germline CDR1 is ENHRY and CDR2 is SYGVKD. CDR3 protein: CAISEIQSNYGYTF. The CDR3, as DNA: TGTGCCATCAGTGAGATCCAGTCTAACTATGGCTACACCTTC.

This sequence joins TRBV7-9 and TRBJ2-5; weak D call: TRBD1 (6 bases). V lost 8 bases to trimming and J lost 4 bases, with 14 bases between them. This CDR3 spans 13 amino acids. Germline CDR1 and CDR2: SEHNR and FQNEAQ (reference sequence). CDR3: CASEQGFGETQYF. The CDR3 region has the DNA TGTGCCAGCGAACAGGGATTCGGAGAGACCCAGTACTTC.